This T cell receptor beta chain emerged from a study of T-cell reconstitution after alpha-beta-depleted transplantation in children. The study's findings and limits: At the one-year point after transplant, T-cell counts and TCRbeta diversity were found to come mostly from T cells that had been newly produced. About two months after transplant, alpha-beta T cells reportedly came from several hundred expanded graft clones. Some patients' high day-60 TCRbeta diversity was traced to surviving recipient T cells and thymic progenitors.

Unique molecular identifiers were used in preparing the TCRbeta library. TCRdb fed the PCR reads into MiXCR, producing one record per CDR3 protein. The table lists around 670,000 distinct CDR3 sequences, less than 15% of them singletons. The CDR3 extends over 15 amino acids. Germline V gene lookup returns CDR1 MDHEN and CDR2 SYDVKM. V lost 3 bases and J lost 0, with 9 bases in between. This clonotype was observed at least ten times. The antigen remains unidentified. Sequenced here: PBMCs, sampled before TCRalphabeta/CD19-depleted stem cell transplant. This chain connects TRBV28 to TRBJ2-4, with no clear D. This sequence was found in a girl aged 2 to 9 with congenital amegakaryocytic thrombocytopenia, due to receive a stem cell transplant. This chain's CDR3 is CASSFVGLAKNIQYF. The CDR3 coding sequence is TGTGCCAGCAGTTTCGTAGGCCTAGCCAAAAACATTCAGTACTTC.